This T cell receptor (beta chain) is drawn from a study of blood T cell repertoires in COVID-19. As for the study in general: In each case, the material was cDNA or gDNA derived from T cells, B-cell-depleted T cells, or PBMCs.

Germline-derived CDR1 and CDR2 are SGHTS and YDEGEE. CDR3 size: 14 residues. V was clipped by 0 bases and J by 3 bases, with 10 bases between them. TCRdb's table, derived via immunoSEQ multiplex PCR, lists solely in-frame clones and lacks some. The table records approximately 210,000 clones, just over 90% of them present only once. This receptor was taken from a man in his thirties or forties with acute or convalescent COVID-19. Specimen: peripheral blood. The chain recombines TRBV5-8 with TRBJ2-7; D is possibly TRBD1 (5 bases). CDR3 nucleotide sequence: TGTGCCAGCAGCTTGGCCCAGGGATTCTACGAGCAGTACTTC. As protein: CASSLAQGFYEQYF.